These 31 T cell receptor beta chains were sequenced from one sample in a study of blood T cell repertoires in COVID-19. The assay was immunoSEQ multiplex PCR, and TCRdb's table has in-frame clones only and misses some. This sample carries more than 90,000 clones, approximately 81% of them seen once, and the ten largest clones take 4.1%. The sequenced sample consisted of peripheral blood. Every receptor here comes from a man aged 60-69 years with acute or convalescent COVID-19.

The chain is built from TRBV29-1 and TRBJ2-3, with D tentatively TRBD1 (6 bases). This CDR3 has 16 residues. Deletions cut 3 bases from V and 0 bases from J, with 16 bases between. The V gene's germline CDR1 is SQVTM and CDR2 ANQGSEA. The CDR3 DNA follows: TGCAGCGTTGAGGGGGCGAGGGGGACCAGCACAGATACGCAGTATTTT. Its translation: CSVEGARGTSTDTQYF.

The chain recombines TRBV21-1 with TRBJ2-7; the table gives TRBD2 as D, unverified against the DNA. TRBV21-1 is a listed pseudogene. The CDR3 spans 13 residues. The CDR3 reads CASRKRNGYEQYV. In nucleotides, the CDR3 is TGTGCCAGCAGAAAAAGAAACGGCTACGAGCAGTACGTC.

The chain has TRBV28 and TRBJ1-1; TRBD1 might be the D (5 bases). Germline lookup yields CDR1 MDHEN and CDR2 SYDVKM. Trimming took off 6 bases at V and 7 bases at J, with 15 bases between the two ends. CDR3 length: 13 residues. The CDR3 bases are TGTGCCAGCAGGTCTAGGACAACGGGTGAAGCTTTCTTT. Its translation: CASRSRTTGEAFF.

This chain joins TRBV5-8 and TRBJ2-1, with D unresolved. Trimming left V 3 bases short and J 1 base short, with 5 bases between. Germline CDR1 SGHTS, CDR2 YDEGEE. The CDR3 runs 13 residues. Here the CDR3 reads CASSSGSYNEQFF. CDR3 coding DNA: TGTGCCAGCAGCTCCGGGTCCTACAATGAGCAGTTCTTC.

The chain joins TRBV6-5 to TRBJ2-5; 7 bases agree with TRBD1. The length of the CDR3 is 15 residues. V shed 2 bases and J 4 bases; nucleotides not matched to a gene: 7. CDR1 and CDR2 (germline): MNHEY, SVGAGI. CDR3 sequence reads: CASSYTGVVGETQYF. CDR3 nucleotide sequence: TGTGCCAGCAGTTACACAGGGGTCGTAGGAGAGACCCAGTACTTC.

This rearrangement joins TRBV25-1 to TRBJ2-5; D unresolved. The CDR3 is 11 residues long. The germline V gene encodes CDR1 MGHDK and CDR2 SYGVNS. V lost 5 bases, J lost 3 bases, and 4 bases lay in between. DNA for the CDR3: TGTGCCAGCAGTTTAGAAGAGACCCAGTACTTC. This gives the protein CASSLEETQYF. Supplemented by reference TRBV25-1 and TRBJ2-5, the full variable domain reads EADIYQTPRYLVIGTGKKITLECSQTMGHDKMYWYQQDPGMELHLIHYSYGVNSTEKGDLSSESTVSRIRTEHFPLTLESARPSHTSQYLCASSLEETQYFGPGTRLLVL.

The rearrangement joins TRBV11-3 to TRBJ2-1; 8 bases line up with TRBD1. CDR1 is SGHNT, CDR2 YENEEA, per germline. V shed 2 bases, J shed 0 bases, and the junction held 3 bases outside the gene matches. The CDR3 sequence is 16 residues long. In DNA form, the CDR3 reads TGTGCCAGCAGCTTAAGGACAGGGAGCTCCTACAATGAGCAGTTCTTC. Translating gives CASSLRTGSSYNEQFF.

This rearrangement joins TRBV10-3 to TRBJ1-2; 9 nucleotides line up with TRBD1. The CDR3 consists of 16 residues. The V and J ends lost 5 bases and 3 bases, in that order; junction bases with no gene match: 10. Germline CDR1 is ENHRY and CDR2 is SYGVKD. This CDR3 reads CAISFSHRDRDYGYTF. The CDR3 nucleotides are TGTGCCATCAGTTTTTCTCACCGGGACAGGGACTATGGCTACACCTTC.

This sequence joins TRBV6-5 and TRBJ1-5; D ambiguous. Germline V CDR1 and CDR2: MNHEY, SVGAGI. Trimming left V 6 bases short and J 0 bases short, with 9 bases between. The CDR3 is 14 amino acids. The DNA for the CDR3 is TGTGCCAGCAGGTCGAGAACTAGCAATCAGCCCCAGCATTTT. Its translation is CASRSRTSNQPQHF.

As DNA, the CDR3 is TGTGCCAGCAGTCCTCCCGGGACATTGAGCTCCTACGAGCAGTACTTC. Translation gives CASSPPGTLSSYEQYF. The V call is TRBV28, the J call TRBJ2-7; the D gene is possibly TRBD1 (6 bases). CDR1 and CDR2 from the germline V gene are MDHEN and SYDVKM. Trimming removed 5 bases at V and 0 bases at J, with 17 bases between. The CDR3 runs to 16 residues.

This clone was seen a handful of times. The gene calls are TRBV2 and TRBJ2-1, with 8 bases fitting TRBD1. The CDR3 consists of 13 residues. Trimming at V came to 10 bases and at J to 4 bases, leaving 6 bases not matched to a gene. Germline CDR1 SNHLY, CDR2 FYNNEI. Written as DNA, the CDR3 is TGTGCCACAGGACAGGGACAATACAATGAGCAGTTCTTC. This gives the protein CATGQGQYNEQFF.

The chain uses TRBV10-2 and TRBJ2-5, with TRBD1 matching over 10 bases. The V and J ends lost 7 bases and 6 bases, in that order; junction bases with no gene match: 11. CDR3 length: 15 amino acids. CDR1 is WSHSY, CDR2 SAAADI, per germline. CDR3 sequence reads: CASTEGQGYPKTQYF. DNA of the CDR3: TGCGCCAGCACCGAGGGACAGGGGTATCCGAAGACCCAGTACTTC.

The chain has TRBV28 and TRBJ1-2; 7 bases fit TRBD1. The CDR3 contains 13 residues. Germline V lookup: CDR1 MDHEN, CDR2 SYDVKM. V shed 5 bases, J shed 5 bases, and the junction held 5 bases outside the gene matches. Here the CDR3 DNA reads TGTGCCAGCAGTATAGACAGGGCTTATGGCTACACCTTC. Protein: CASSIDRAYGYTF.

V gene TRBV11-3 combines with J gene TRBJ1-1, with D possibly TRBD1 on 5 matching bases. The CDR3 consists of 15 residues. Between the trimmed V and J ends, which lost 1 base and 0 bases, there was a span of 9 bases. CDR1 and CDR2 from the germline V gene are SGHNT and YENEEA. The CDR3 DNA reads TGTGCCAGCAGCTTAGTATCGGGGGTGAACACTGAAGCTTTCTTT. Protein product: CASSLVSGVNTEAFF.

This chain links TRBV10-3 with TRBJ2-6; D not resolved. V lost 0 bases and J lost 0, with 12 bases in between. The CDR3 is 18 amino acids. CDR1 and CDR2 from the germline V gene are ENHRY and SYGVKD. CDR3 protein: CAISESEIDYSGANVLTF. The CDR3 DNA sequence: TGTGCCATCAGTGAGTCGGAGATCGATTACTCTGGGGCCAACGTCCTGACTTTC.

The genes are TRBV5-1 and TRBJ2-2; 8 bases are a match to TRBD2. Germline V gene lookup returns CDR1 SGHRS and CDR2 YFSETQ. This CDR3 region has 17 residues. V lost 4 bases and J lost 3; bases outside the gene matches: 11. The DNA of the CDR3 is TGCGCCAGCAGCCCCTTACCAGGGACTAGAGACACCGGGGAGCTGTTTTTT. It translates to CASSPLPGTRDTGELFF. Supplemented by reference TRBV5-1 and TRBJ2-2, the full variable domain reads KAGVTQTPRYLIKTRGQQVTLSCSPISGHRSVSWYQQTPGQGLQFLFEYFSETQRNKGNFPGRFSGRQFSNSRSEMNVSTLELGDSALYLCASSPLPGTRDTGELFFGEGSRLTVL.

The chain has TRBV7-9 and TRBJ1-1; 8 bases agree with TRBD1. Germline assignment: CDR1 SEHNR and CDR2 FQNEAQ (reference sequence). CDR3 length: 15 amino acids. With 5 bases clipped from V and 4 bases from J, the junction kept 9 bases outside the gene matches. The CDR3 coding sequence is TGTGCCAGCAGCCCCGTCCGGACAGGGACCACTGAAGCTTTCTTT. Encoded protein: CASSPVRTGTTEAFF.

In this sample, this clone turned up a few times. DNA for the CDR3: TGTGCCAGCAGCTTGGGACTAGCGGGCGGCGGAGATACGCAGTATTTT. This sequence encodes CASSLGLAGGGDTQYF. The rearrangement links TRBV11-2 to TRBJ2-3, with 12 bases that match TRBD2. Germline CDR1 is SGHAT and CDR2 is FQNNGV. V was clipped by 3 bases and J by 5 bases; unmatched bases: 6. The CDR3 is 16 residues long. The full variable domain, rest sourced from reference TRBV11-2 and TRBJ2-3, is EAGVAQSPRYKIIEKRQSVAFWCNPISGHATLYWYQQILGQGPKLLIQFQNNGVVDDSQLPKDRFSAERLKGVDSTLKIQPAKLEDSAVYLCASSLGLAGGGDTQYFGPGTRLTVL.

This chain links TRBV5-6 with TRBJ1-1, with TRBD1 matching over 8 bases. V lost 6 bases to trimming and J lost 0 bases; unmatched junction nucleotides: 10. CDR1 and CDR2 from the germline V gene are SGHDT and YYEEEE. The CDR3 extends over 16 amino acids. DNA for the CDR3: TGTGCCAGCATCGCAACAGGGGGGAATCTGAACACTGAAGCTTTCTTT. Residues: CASIATGGNLNTEAFF.

The V and J genes are TRBV6-1 and TRBJ1-2; D might be TRBD1 (6 bases). Trimming left V 1 base short and J 8 bases short, with 14 bases between. Germline assignment: CDR1 MNHNS and CDR2 SASEGT. The CDR3 has 14 amino acids. The CDR3 region is CASSEGQGSKGYTF. The CDR3 DNA sequence: TGTGCCAGCAGTGAAGGTCAGGGGAGTAAAGGCTACACCTTC.

J is TRBJ2-5 and V is TRBV19; tentatively, D is TRBD1 (5 bases). This CDR3 region has 13 residues. V was clipped by 7 bases and J by 5 bases, with 14 bases between them. Germline-derived CDR1 and CDR2 are LNHDA and SQIVND (reference sequence). DNA for the CDR3: TGTGCCAGTAAGAGGCAGGGTGGGGAGACCCAGTACTTC. Its translation: CASKRQGGETQYF.

This chain uses TRBV7-6 with TRBJ1-1; D might be TRBD1 (5 bases). Germline CDR1 reads SGHVS; CDR2 reads FNYEAQ. Deletions cut 5 bases from V and 5 bases from J, with 9 bases between. The CDR3 is made up of 12 amino acids. Here the CDR3 reads CASSPGSTEAFF. In DNA form, the CDR3 reads TGTGCCAGCAGCCCAGGGTCGACTGAAGCTTTCTTT.

This chain joins TRBV3-1 (or the pseudogene TRBV3-2) and TRBJ2-2; 7 nucleotides line up with TRBD1. The trim removed 3 bases at V and 0 bases at J, leaving 4 bases unmatched. The CDR3 covers 16 residues. Looked up from germline, CDR1 is LGHDT and CDR2 is YNNKEL (reference sequence). The CDR3 DNA is TGTGCCAGCAGCCAGGAGACAGGGACGAACACCGGGGAGCTGTTTTTT. Its translation: CASSQETGTNTGELFF.

The V and J genes are TRBV7-2 and TRBJ1-3, with 10 nucleotides matching TRBD1. The CDR3 length is 15 residues. V shed 3 bases and J 2 bases; nucleotides not matched to a gene: 1. Germline lookup yields CDR1 SGHTA and CDR2 FQGNSA. The CDR3 nucleotides read TGTGCCAGCAGCTTGACAGGGGGCGCTGGAAACACCATATATTTT. Translation gives CASSLTGGAGNTIYF. Full variable domain (missing parts from reference TRBV7-2 and TRBJ1-3): GAGVSQSPSNKVTEKGKDVELRCDPISGHTALYWYRQSLGQGLEFLIYFQGNSAPDKSGLPSDRFSAERTGGSVSTLTIQRTQQEDSAVYLCASSLTGGAGNTIYFGEGSWLTVV.

The chain links TRBV5-4 to TRBJ1-2, with D possibly matching TRBD1 (5 bases). The length of the CDR3 is 13 residues. The ends were cut back, 3 bases at V and 4 bases at J, with 10 bases in the middle. Germline assignment: CDR1 SGHNT and CDR2 YYREEE (reference sequence). DNA of the CDR3: TGTGCCAGCAGCTCCCCCGGGGGCTATGGCTACACCTTC. Protein sequence: CASSSPGGYGYTF. The entire variable domain, with the rest obtained from reference TRBV5-4 and TRBJ1-2, is as follows: ETGVTQSPTHLIKTRGQQVTLRCSSQSGHNTVSWYQQALGQGPQFIFQYYREEENGRGNFPPRFSGLQFPNYSSELNVNALELDDSALYLCASSSPGGYGYTFGSGTRLTVV.

The rearrangement joins TRBV25-1 to TRBJ2-1; D possibly corresponds to TRBD2 (5 bases). Germline V CDR1 and CDR2: MGHDK, SYGVNS. With 3 bases removed from V and 3 bases from J, the gap between germline ends came to 12 bases. CDR3 length: 15 amino acids. The CDR3: CASSDTSGDYNEQFF. CDR3 sequence (DNA): TGTGCCAGCAGTGACACAAGCGGAGACTACAATGAGCAGTTCTTC.

The rearrangement joins TRBV19 to TRBJ1-5, with D unclear. Germline V CDR1 and CDR2: LNHDA, SQIVND (reference sequence). The CDR3 runs 16 residues. The germline V and J ends were trimmed by 3 bases and 0 bases, with 12 bases remaining between them. CDR3 sequence: CASSIIQMSSNQPQHF. CDR3 coding DNA: TGTGCCAGTAGTATCATACAGATGAGTAGCAATCAGCCCCAGCATTTT. The full variable domain, with the rest looked up from reference TRBV19 and TRBJ1-5, is DGGITQSPKYLFRKEGQNVTLSCEQNLNHDAMYWYRQDPGQGLRLIYYSQIVNDFQKGDIAEGYSVSREKKESFPLTVTSAQKNPTAFYLCASSIIQMSSNQPQHFGDGTRLSIL.

The rearrangement joins TRBV25-1 to TRBJ2-2; D perhaps matches TRBD1 (6 bases). This CDR3 comprises 15 residues. The V gene lost 6 bases and the J gene lost 7 bases, with 18 bases spanning the gap. The germline CDR1 and CDR2 sequences are MGHDK and SYGVNS. CDR3 DNA: TGTGCCAGCAGCACAGGGTCCCCTAGTGGCGGGGAGCTGTTTTTT. As protein: CASSTGSPSGGELFF.

This clone showed up just once. The J gene is TRBJ2-1, the V gene TRBV5-1; D is unresolved. The V and J ends lost 0 bases and 7 bases respectively, with 5 bases between them. CDR3 length equals 12 residues. Germline CDR1 reads SGHRS; CDR2 reads YFSETQ. The CDR3 reads CASSLGRNEQFF. The CDR3 DNA follows: TGCGCCAGCAGCTTGGGTCGTAATGAGCAGTTCTTC.

The J gene is TRBJ1-5, the V gene TRBV11-3; D not certain. The V gene lost 3 bases and the J gene lost 4 bases, with 7 bases spanning the gap. Germline CDR1 SGHNT, CDR2 YENEEA. This CDR3 has 13 amino acids. The CDR3 sequence is CASSLEENQPQHF. CDR3 sequence (DNA): TGTGCCAGCAGCTTGGAGGAAAATCAGCCCCAGCATTTT. The full variable domain, completed using reference TRBV11-3 and TRBJ1-5, is EAGVVQSPRYKIIEKKQPVAFWCNPISGHNTLYWYLQNLGQGPELLIRYENEEAVDDSQLPKDRFSAERLKGVDSTLKIQPAELGDSAVYLCASSLEENQPQHFGDGTRLSIL.

The chain is built from TRBV11-2 and TRBJ2-5, with 7 bases matching TRBD2. Germline V CDR1 and CDR2: SGHAT, FQNNGV. The CDR3 is 14 residues long. Unmatched junction bases numbered 7, after V lost 5 bases and J lost 4 bases. The CDR3 coding sequence is TGTGCCAGCAGCCCCAACCGGGGGGTAGAGACCCAGTACTTC. It yields the protein CASSPNRGVETQYF.